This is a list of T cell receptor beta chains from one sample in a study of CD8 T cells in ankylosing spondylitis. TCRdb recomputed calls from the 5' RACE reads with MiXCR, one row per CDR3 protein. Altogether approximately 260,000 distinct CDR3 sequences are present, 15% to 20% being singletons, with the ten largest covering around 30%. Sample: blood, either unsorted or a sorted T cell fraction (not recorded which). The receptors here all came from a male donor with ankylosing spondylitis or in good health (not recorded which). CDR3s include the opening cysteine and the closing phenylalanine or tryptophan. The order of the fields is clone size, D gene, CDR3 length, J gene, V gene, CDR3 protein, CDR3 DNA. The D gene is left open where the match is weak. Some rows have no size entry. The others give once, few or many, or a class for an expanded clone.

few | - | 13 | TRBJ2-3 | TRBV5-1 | CASSYHSTDTQYF | TGCGCCAGCAGCTATCATAGCACAGATACGCAGTATTTT
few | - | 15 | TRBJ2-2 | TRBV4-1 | CASSQEFRDTGELFF | TGCGCCAGCAGCCAAGAATTTCGGGACACCGGGGAGCTGTTTTTT
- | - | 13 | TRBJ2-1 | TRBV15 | CATSSLAGDEQFF | TGTGCCACCAGCAGCCTGGCAGGGGATGAGCAGTTCTTC
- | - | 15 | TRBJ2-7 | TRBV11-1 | CASSLGGESPYEQYF | TGTGCCAGCAGCTTAGGTGGGGAATCCCCCTACGAGCAGTACTTC
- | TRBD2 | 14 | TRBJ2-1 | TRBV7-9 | CASSTLAGFNEQFF | TGTGCCAGCAGCACACTAGCGGGATTCAATGAGCAGTTCTTC
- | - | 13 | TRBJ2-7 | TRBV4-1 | CASSQVEGDEQYF | TGCGCCAGCAGCCAAGTTGAGGGGGACGAGCAGTACTTC
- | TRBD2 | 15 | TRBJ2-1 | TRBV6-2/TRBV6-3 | CASVPPGGSYNEQFF | TGTGCCAGCGTGCCACCGGGAGGCTCCTACAATGAGCAGTTCTTC
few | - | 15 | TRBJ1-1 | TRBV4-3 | CASSQGVGAGTEAFF | TGCGCCAGCAGCCAAGGGGTGGGGGCTGGCACTGAAGCTTTCTTT
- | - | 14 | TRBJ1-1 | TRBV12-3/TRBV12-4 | CASSLGGGMAEAFF | TGTGCCAGCAGTTTAGGGGGGGGCATGGCTGAAGCTTTCTTT
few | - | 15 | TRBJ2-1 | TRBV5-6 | CASSFGGPLYNEQFF | TGTGCCAGCAGCTTCGGGGGGCCCCTCTACAATGAGCAGTTCTTC
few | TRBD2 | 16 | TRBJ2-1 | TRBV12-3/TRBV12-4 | CASSPQTSPAGNEQFF | TGTGCCAGCAGTCCCCAGACTAGCCCGGCTGGGAATGAGCAGTTCTTC
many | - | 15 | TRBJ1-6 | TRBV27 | CASSRGSSYNSPLHF | TGTGCCAGCAGTAGAGGGAGCTCCTATAATTCACCCCTCCACTTT
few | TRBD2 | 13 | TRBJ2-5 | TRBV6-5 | CASSYAGGETQYF | TGTGCCAGCAGTTACGCGGGAGGGGAGACCCAGTACTTC
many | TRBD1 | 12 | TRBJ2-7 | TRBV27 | CASSRTGGEQYF | TGTGCCAGCAGCCGGACAGGGGGCGAGCAGTACTTC
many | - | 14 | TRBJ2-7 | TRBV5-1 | CASNREGGIYEQYF | TGCGCCAGCAACCGCGAGGGGGGTATTTACGAGCAGTACTTC
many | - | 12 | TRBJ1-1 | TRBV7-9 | CASSLDSTEAFF | TGTGCCAGCAGCTTAGACAGCACTGAAGCTTTCTTT
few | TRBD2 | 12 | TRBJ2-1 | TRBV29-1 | CSVELAANEQFF | TGCAGCGTTGAACTAGCGGCCAATGAGCAGTTCTTC
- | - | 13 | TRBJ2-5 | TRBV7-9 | CASSPPAAETQYF | TGTGCCAGCAGCCCCCCCGCTGCAGAGACCCAGTACTTC
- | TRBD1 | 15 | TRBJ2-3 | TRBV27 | CASSTRSTGADTQYF | TGTGCCAGCAGCACCCGGTCAACAGGGGCAGATACGCAGTATTTT
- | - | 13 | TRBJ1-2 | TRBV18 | CASSPGQGEGYTF | TGTGCCAGCTCACCAGGGCAGGGCGAAGGCTACACCTTC
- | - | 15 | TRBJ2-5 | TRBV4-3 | CASSQDRLAPETQYF | TGCGCCAGCAGCCAAGATAGGCTAGCGCCAGAGACCCAGTACTTC
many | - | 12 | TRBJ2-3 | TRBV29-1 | CSVSIDTDTQYF | TGCAGCGTTTCTATAGACACAGATACGCAGTATTTT
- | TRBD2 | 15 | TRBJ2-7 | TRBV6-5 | CASSYSPSGRAEQYF | TGTGCCAGCAGTTACTCGCCTAGCGGGAGAGCCGAGCAGTACTTC
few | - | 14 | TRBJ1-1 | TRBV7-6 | CASSLPDTNTEAFF | TGTGCCAGCAGCTTGCCCGATACAAACACTGAAGCTTTCTTT
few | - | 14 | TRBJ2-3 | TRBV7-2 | CASSLPGATDTQYF | TGTGCCAGCAGCTTACCAGGGGCTACAGATACGCAGTATTTT
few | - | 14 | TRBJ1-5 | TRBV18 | CASSPTLRGEPQHF | TGTGCCAGCTCACCAACGCTCAGGGGAGAGCCCCAGCATTTT
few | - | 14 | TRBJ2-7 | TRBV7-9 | CASSPLGRTYEQYF | TGTGCCAGCAGCCCTCTAGGACGAACCTACGAGCAGTACTTC
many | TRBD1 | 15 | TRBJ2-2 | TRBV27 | CASSITGGDTGELFF | TGTGCCAGCAGTATAACAGGGGGCGACACCGGGGAGCTGTTTTTT